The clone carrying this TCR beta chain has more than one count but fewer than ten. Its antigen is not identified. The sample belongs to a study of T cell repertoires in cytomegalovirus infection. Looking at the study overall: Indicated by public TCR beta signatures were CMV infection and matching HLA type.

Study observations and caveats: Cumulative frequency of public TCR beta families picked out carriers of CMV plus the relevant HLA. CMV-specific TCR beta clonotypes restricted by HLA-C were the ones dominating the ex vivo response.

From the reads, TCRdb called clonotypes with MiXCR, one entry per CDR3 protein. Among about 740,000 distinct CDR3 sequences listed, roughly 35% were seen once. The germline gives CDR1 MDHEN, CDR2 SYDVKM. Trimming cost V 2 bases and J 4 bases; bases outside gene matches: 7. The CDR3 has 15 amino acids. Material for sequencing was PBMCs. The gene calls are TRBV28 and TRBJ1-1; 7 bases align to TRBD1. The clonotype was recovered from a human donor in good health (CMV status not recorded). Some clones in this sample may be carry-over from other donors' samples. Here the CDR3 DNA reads TGTGCCAGCAGTTTAGGGGGCAGGGGGAGCACTGAAGCTTTCTTT. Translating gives CASSLGGRGSTEAFF.